These 6 T cell receptor beta chains were all obtained from the same sample, sequenced in a study of breast tumors, draining lymph nodes, adjacent tissues. Samples came from axillary lymph nodes draining the breast cancer. TCRdb recomputed calls from the multiplex PCR reads with MiXCR, one row per CDR3 protein. The sample has some 100,000 distinct CDR3 sequences, around 20% seen once. Sequencing used axillary lymph node tissue. The receptors were sampled from a female donor with breast cancer. Some clones in this sample may be carry-over from other donors' samples.

About this clonotype itself: This may come from a read error, since a much larger clone is one base off. This chain joins TRBV19 and TRBJ1-2; TRBD1 matches at 8 bases. Per germline, CDR1 LNHDA and CDR2 SQIVND (reference sequence). The length of the CDR3 is 14 residues. CDR3 sequence reads: CASRQGQAYYGHTF. CDR3 sequence (DNA): TGTGCCAGTAGGCAGGGACAGGCTTACTATGGCCACACCTTC.

This clonotype showed up many times. This chain connects TRBV6-5 to TRBJ2-7; D remains ambiguous. The CDR3 consists of 13 residues. V shed 0 bases and J shed 6 bases, with 9 bases lying between them. Germline V lookup: CDR1 MNHEY, CDR2 SVGAGI. The CDR3 region has the DNA TGTGCCAGCAGTTACTCGGCCTGGGCCGAGCAGTACTTC. Translation gives CASSYSAWAEQYF.

In this sample, this clonotype turned up many times. The J gene is TRBJ2-7, the V gene TRBV6-6; a weak D match, TRBD2 (5 bases). The germline V and J ends were trimmed by 6 bases and 3 bases, with 12 bases remaining between them. The CDR3 totals 13 residues. Per germline, CDR1 MNHNY and CDR2 SVGAGI (reference sequence). For the CDR3, the DNA is TGTGCCAGCAGCTTCGGACTGAACTACGAGCAGTACTTC. Its translation: CASSFGLNYEQYF.

This clonotype has only a few counts. The junction departs from germline at one end; a sequencing error may be responsible. V and J are TRBV7-3 and TRBJ2-6, with D unclear. CDR1 and CDR2 (germline): SGHTA, FQGTGA. The CDR3 contains 13 residues. CDR3 region: CVSRNSGANVLTF. The CDR3 nucleotides are TGTGTCAGCAGGAACTCTGGGGCCAACGTCCTGACTTTC.

This clonotype has a handful of counts. The chain has TRBV3-1 and TRBJ1-4, with a possible D match to TRBD1 (6 bases). The germline V gene encodes CDR1 LGHDT and CDR2 YNNKEL (reference sequence). V lost 6 bases and J lost 7, with 15 bases in between. The CDR3 is 14 residues long. DNA of the CDR3: TGTGCCAGCAGTTTTGCTGGACAGAGTGAAAAACTGTTTTTT. This translates into CASSFAGQSEKLFF.

The V gene is TRBV11-1, the J gene TRBJ2-2; D unclear. Per the germline V gene, CDR1 is SGHAT and CDR2 is FQDESV (reference sequence). The CDR3 has 11 amino acids. Trimming cost V 3 bases and J 9 bases, with 5 bases left between them. The chain's CDR3 is CASSFSRELFF. The CDR3 nucleotides read TGTGCCAGCAGCTTTTCGCGGGAGCTGTTTTTT.